These T cell receptor beta chains were read from a single sample in a study of shared clonotypes between healthy human individuals. The protocol was immunoSEQ multiplex PCR, while the TCRdb copy is restricted to in-frame clones and leaves out a portion. The sample gives more than 2,000,000 clones, 85% to 95% of which show up once; about 0.13% is in the top ten. Sequenced sample: naive CD4+ T cells sorted from blood. Receptors were obtained from a man between 18 and 29 years old in good health. Each CDR3 is given with its conserved first and last residue. The D gene is left open where the match is weak. Rows may omit the clone size; those that give it use once, few, many or a size class.

D	V	size	J	CDR3	DNA
TRBD2	TRBV4-1	-	TRBJ2-5	CASSQERGGQETQYF	TGCGCCAGCAGCCAAGAGAGGGGAGGGCAAGAGACCCAGTACTTC
TRBD2	TRBV19	-	TRBJ2-1	CASSMGTSGGNNEQFF	TGTGCCAGTAGTATGGGGACTAGCGGGGGGAACAATGAGCAGTTCTTC
TRBD1	TRBV19	-	TRBJ1-5	CASSATGGKDQPQHF	TGTGCCAGTAGTGCGACAGGGGGCAAGGATCAGCCCCAGCATTTT
-	TRBV19	-	TRBJ2-2	CATLDRQNTGELFF	TGTGCCACCCTCGACAGGCAGAACACCGGGGAGCTGTTTTTT
-	TRBV11-2	-	TRBJ1-3	CASSLVTGRSGNTIYF	TGTGCCAGCAGCTTAGTGACGGGGAGGTCTGGAAACACCATATATTTT
-	TRBV5-1	-	TRBJ1-1	CASSLEWANTEAFF	TGCGCCAGCAGCTTGGAGTGGGCGAACACTGAAGCTTTCTTT
-	TRBV6-1	-	TRBJ2-3	CASSENGGTYTQYF	TGTGCCAGCAGTGAAAATGGGGGCACATATACGCAGTATTTT
-	TRBV28	-	TRBJ2-7	CASTRGYEQYF	TGTGCCAGCACGAGGGGTTACGAGCAGTACTTC
-	TRBV5-5	-	TRBJ2-5	CASSLAYAGTQYF	TGTGCCAGCAGCTTGGCCTATGCCGGGACCCAGTACTTC
-	TRBV6-5	-	TRBJ2-7	CASSQTGNEQYF	TGTGCCAGCAGCCAAACAGGGAACGAGCAGTACTTC
-	TRBV10-3	-	TRBJ1-2	CAISEPDANYGYTF	TGTGCCATCAGTGAGCCGGATGCTAACTATGGCTACACCTTC
-	TRBV6-1	-	TRBJ1-5	CASSEVARGNQPQHF	TGTGCCAGCAGTGAAGTTGCCAGGGGCAATCAGCCCCAGCATTTT
-	TRBV28	-	TRBJ2-7	CASSLEADDSYEQYF	TGTGCCAGCAGTTTAGAGGCGGACGACTCCTACGAGCAGTACTTC
TRBD1	TRBV7-8	-	TRBJ2-7	CASSYTQGYEQYF	TGTGCCAGCAGCTACACACAGGGGTACGAGCAGTACTTC
-	TRBV19	few	TRBJ1-2	CASSNLGARYGYTF	TGTGCCAGTAGTAACCTGGGGGCGCGGTATGGCTACACCTTC
-	TRBV4-3	-	TRBJ2-1	CASSQLRLGEQFF	TGCGCCAGCAGCCAACTAAGGTTGGGTGAGCAGTTCTTC
-	TRBV5-1	-	TRBJ1-2	CASSLEGNGYTF	TGCGCCAGCAGCTTGGAAGGGAATGGCTACACCTTC
-	TRBV27	-	TRBJ1-6	CASSLRQSNSPLHF	TGTGCCAGCAGTCTCAGACAGTCCAATTCACCCCTCCACTTT
TRBD1	TRBV25-1	-	TRBJ1-5	CASGAQGEGQPQHF	TGTGCCAGCGGAGCCCAGGGGGAAGGCCAGCCCCAGCATTTT
TRBD1	TRBV7-9	-	TRBJ2-3	CASSPGQGNTDTQYF	TGTGCCAGCAGCCCCGGACAGGGAAACACAGATACGCAGTATTTT
-	TRBV30	-	TRBJ2-5	CAWSPDRAWGGETQYF	TGTGCCTGGAGTCCCGACAGGGCCTGGGGGGGTGAGACCCAGTACTTC
-	TRBV5-6	once	TRBJ2-7	CASSLYSYEQYF	TGTGCCAGCAGCTTGTATTCCTACGAGCAGTACTTC
TRBD1	TRBV7-2	-	TRBJ1-6	CASSSGQGNSPLHF	TGTGCCAGCAGCTCGGGACAGGGAAATTCACCCCTCCACTTT
-	TRBV5-5	-	TRBJ2-7	CASSLAPAGEDEQYF	TGTGCCAGCAGCTTGGCCCCCGCAGGGGAGGACGAGCAGTACTTC
TRBD1	TRBV7-2	-	TRBJ1-1	CASSLAGQGATEAFF	TGTGCCAGCAGCTTAGCAGGACAGGGTGCCACTGAAGCTTTCTTT
-	TRBV29-1	-	TRBJ2-1	CSVDSGPYNEQFF	TGCAGCGTTGATAGCGGACCCTACAATGAGCAGTTCTTC
-	TRBV2	few	TRBJ1-6	CASTEGRVYSPLHF	TGTGCCAGCACCGAGGGGAGGGTATACTCACCCCTCCACTTT
TRBD1	TRBV7-9	-	TRBJ1-3	CASSSQGTGVSGNTIYF	TGTGCCAGCAGCTCCCAGGGGACAGGGGTTTCCGGAAACACCATATATTTT
-	TRBV7-2	once	TRBJ1-1	CASSLAVNMNTEAFF	TGTGCCAGCAGCTTAGCTGTCAACATGAACACTGAAGCTTTCTTT
-	TRBV18	-	TRBJ2-2	CASSLVAGELFF	TGTGCCAGCTCATTAGTGGCCGGGGAGCTGTTTTTT
TRBD2	TRBV9	-	TRBJ2-3	CASSVAAQRGSTDTQYF	TGTGCCAGCAGCGTAGCCGCCCAGCGGGGAAGCACAGATACGCAGTATTTT
-	TRBV6-1	-	TRBJ1-1	CASSAVQGYTEAFF	TGTGCCAGCAGTGCGGTTCAGGGCTATACTGAAGCTTTCTTT
TRBD2	TRBV11-3	-	TRBJ2-1	CASSSTTSGKYNEQFF	TGTGCCAGCAGCTCGACGACTAGCGGGAAGTACAATGAGCAGTTCTTC
-	TRBV18	-	TRBJ2-3	CASSPMTAIGTDTQYF	TGTGCCAGCTCACCAATGACAGCCATCGGCACAGATACGCAGTATTTT
-	TRBV27	-	TRBJ1-6	CASSFRSTNSPLHF	TGTGCCAGCAGTTTTCGGAGTACAAATTCACCCCTCCACTTT
-	TRBV5-1	-	TRBJ1-1	CASSLGGVMNTEAFF	TGCGCCAGCAGCTTGGGGGGAGTGATGAACACTGAAGCTTTCTTT
TRBD2	TRBV7-9	-	TRBJ2-2	CASSYSGVIGELFF	TGTGCCAGCAGCTACAGCGGGGTAATCGGGGAGCTGTTTTTT
-	TRBV5-4	few	TRBJ2-7	CASSLGYEQYF	TGTGCCAGCAGCTTGGGCTACGAGCAGTACTTC
-	TRBV4-3	-	TRBJ1-1	CASSQAVTEYQNTEAFF	TGCGCCAGCAGCCAAGCGGTAACGGAGTACCAGAACACTGAAGCTTTCTTT
-	TRBV7-9	-	TRBJ2-1	CASSQASWEQFF	TGTGCCAGCAGCCAGGCAAGTTGGGAGCAGTTCTTC
-	TRBV6-5	-	TRBJ2-3	CASPNITDTQYF	TGTGCCAGCCCTAACATTACAGATACGCAGTATTTT
TRBD1	TRBV18	once	TRBJ1-1	CASSPKQGRDTEAFF	TGTGCCAGCTCCCCCAAACAGGGGAGGGACACTGAAGCTTTCTTT
-	TRBV1	-	TRBJ2-1	CTSSLGLTNEQFF	TGCACCAGCAGCCTGGGACTTACCAATGAGCAGTTCTTC
TRBD2	TRBV14	-	TRBJ2-2	CASSQDPGGGYTGELFF	TGTGCCAGCAGCCAAGATCCCGGCGGGGGTTACACCGGGGAGCTGTTTTTT
TRBD1	TRBV7-8	-	TRBJ1-6	CASRGGQGFSPLHF	TGTGCCAGCAGGGGCGGACAGGGGTTTTCACCCCTCCACTTT
-	TRBV5-1	once	TRBJ2-3	CASSLDQGTDTQYF	TGCGCCAGCAGCTTGGATCAGGGGACAGATACGCAGTATTTT
-	TRBV18	-	TRBJ2-7	CASSRENRGPDEQYF	TGTGCCAGCTCAAGGGAAAACCGGGGCCCCGACGAGCAGTACTTC
TRBD1	TRBV7-3	-	TRBJ2-2	CASSPHSTGTGNTGELFF	TGTGCCAGCAGCCCACACTCAACCGGGACAGGAAACACCGGGGAGCTGTTTTTT
TRBD1	TRBV28	-	TRBJ1-1	CASSSYRGRMRNTEAFF	TGTGCCAGCAGTTCATACAGGGGGCGGATGAGGAACACTGAAGCTTTCTTT
-	TRBV19	few	TRBJ1-2	CASSQGQYGYTF	TGTGCCAGTTCTCAGGGGCAATATGGCTACACCTTC
-	TRBV5-6	-	TRBJ1-6	CASSPGTLNSPLHF	TGTGCCAGCAGCCCCGGGACCCTTAATTCACCCCTCCACTTT
TRBD1	TRBV6-5	-	TRBJ1-2	CASSRQGYGYTF	TGTGCCAGCAGTCGACAGGGGTATGGCTACACCTTC
TRBD1	TRBV10-3	-	TRBJ2-5	CAISTGGRGETQYF	TGTGCCATCAGTACAGGGGGTCGCGGAGAGACCCAGTACTTC
TRBD1	TRBV7-2	-	TRBJ2-7	CASSLRGRSNDEQYF	TGTGCCAGCAGCTTAAGGGGGCGATCGAACGACGAGCAGTACTTC